These T cell receptor beta chains were read from a single sample in a study of blood T cell repertoires in COVID-19. Generated by immunoSEQ multiplex PCR, the TCRdb table keeps only in-frame clones and is missing some. Counted here are about 260,000 clones, over 65% occurring once; the ten biggest clones make up 4.6%. Source material: peripheral blood. The receptors here all came from a man between 60 and 75 years old who had recovered from COVID-19. The CDR3 runs from the conserved cysteine through the conserved F or W. A D gene is named only where the DNA matches it firmly. Clone sizes are given selectively: once, few, many, or a class where the clone is expanded.

d_gene,v_gene,j_gene,abundance,CDR3aa,CDR3nt
TRBD1,TRBV19,TRBJ2-5,.,CASSTQGARGETQYF,TGTGCCAGTAGCACTCAGGGGGCGCGAGGGGAGACCCAGTACTTC
.,TRBV18,TRBJ1-2,once,CASSPQGAGMTYGYTF,TGTGCCAGCTCACCACAAGGGGCGGGGATGACCTATGGCTACACCTTC
TRBD1,TRBV19,TRBJ2-3,.,CASSMRGTGGGSTDTQYF,TGTGCCAGTAGTATGAGGGGGACAGGAGGTGGGAGCACAGATACGCAGTATTTT
.,TRBV2,TRBJ2-1,.,CASSPWRGGDEQFF,TGTGCCAGCAGTCCATGGAGAGGAGGCGATGAGCAGTTCTTC
TRBD2,TRBV11-3,TRBJ2-3,.,CASSESGRARDTQYF,TGTGCCAGCAGCGAGAGCGGGAGGGCCCGAGATACGCAGTATTTT
.,TRBV19,TRBJ1-1,.,CASSRQQGLRNTEAFF,TGTGCCAGTAGCCGTCAGCAGGGATTACGGAACACTGAAGCTTTCTTT
TRBD1,TRBV6-2/TRBV6-3,TRBJ1-2,.,CASSAQGNYGYTF,TGTGCCAGCAGTGCACAGGGGAACTATGGCTACACCTTC
TRBD1,TRBV5-1,TRBJ1-1,.,CASSPEYRGRRTEAFF,TGCGCCAGCAGCCCGGAATACAGGGGGCGTAGGACTGAAGCTTTCTTT
.,TRBV21-1,TRBJ2-2,.,CASSQGQGNTGELFF,TGTGCCAGCAGCCAGGGACAGGGCAACACCGGGGAGCTGTTTTTT
.,TRBV2,TRBJ2-7,.,CASSEGLSLGEQYF,TGTGCCAGCAGTGAAGGACTTTCTCTGGGCGAGCAGTACTTC
.,TRBV27,TRBJ2-1,.,CASSLGPREQFF,TGTGCCAGCAGTTTAGGTCCGCGGGAGCAGTTCTTC
.,TRBV7-9,TRBJ1-1,few,CASSYDTEAFF,TGTGCCAGCAGTTATGACACTGAAGCTTTCTTT
.,TRBV7-2,TRBJ1-3,.,CASSLGSGAGNTIYF,TGTGCCAGCAGCTTAGGGTCAGGGGCTGGAAACACCATATATTTT
.,TRBV3-1/TRBV3-2,TRBJ1-1,few,CASSLGQRMNTEAFF,TGTGCCAGCAGCCTAGGACAGAGGATGAACACTGAAGCTTTCTTT
.,TRBV11-2,TRBJ2-3,.,CASSFRSFPGGTDTQYF,TGTGCCAGCAGCTTCCGGTCCTTCCCGGGGGGCACAGATACGCAGTATTTT
.,TRBV20-1,TRBJ1-1,.,CSARRNTEAFF,TGCAGTGCTAGACGGAACACTGAAGCTTTCTTT
.,TRBV18,TRBJ1-1,.,CASSLDRMNTEAFF,TGTGCCAGCTCACTGGACAGAATGAACACTGAAGCTTTCTTT
.,TRBV28,TRBJ1-1,.,CASSLLQQKAFF,TGTGCCAGCAGTTTATTACAACAGAAAGCTTTCTTT
TRBD1,TRBV7-8,TRBJ2-2,.,CASSPSGTGTGELFF,TGTGCCAGCAGCCCCTCCGGGACAGGGACCGGGGAGCTGTTTTTT
TRBD1,TRBV4-1,TRBJ1-5,.,CASSHIQGQRDNQPQHF,TGCGCCAGCAGCCATATACAGGGGCAGAGGGACAATCAGCCCCAGCATTTT
.,TRBV9,TRBJ2-1,once,CASSVADSGYNEQFF,TGTGCCAGCAGCGTAGCCGATAGCGGCTACAATGAGCAGTTCTTC
TRBD1,TRBV10-3,TRBJ1-2,.,CAIRTGVGYGYTF,TGTGCCATCAGGACAGGGGTCGGATATGGCTACACCTTC
TRBD2,TRBV19,TRBJ2-5,.,CASSIGRLAGSEETQYF,TGTGCCAGTAGTATAGGGCGACTAGCGGGAAGCGAAGAGACCCAGTACTTC
TRBD1,TRBV2,TRBJ2-1,.,CASQLDRGSYNEQFF,TGTGCCAGCCAACTCGACAGGGGGTCCTACAATGAGCAGTTCTTC
.,TRBV28,TRBJ1-5,.,CASSLGGYNNQPQHF,TGTGCCAGCAGTTTAGGGGGGTATAACAATCAGCCCCAGCATTTT
TRBD2,TRBV19,TRBJ2-3,.,CASSKASGTQYPQYF,TGTGCCAGTAGTAAAGCTAGCGGGACCCAGTATCCGCAGTATTTT
TRBD2,TRBV5-1,TRBJ2-2,once,CASRDRLAGGTGELFF,TGCGCCAGCAGAGACCGACTAGCGGGAGGGACCGGGGAGCTGTTTTTT
TRBD2,TRBV11-2,TRBJ2-3,once,CASSLIAGGRTDTQYF,TGTGCCAGCAGCTTAATAGCGGGAGGGAGGACAGATACGCAGTATTTT
TRBD2,TRBV4-2,TRBJ2-5,once,CASSHGLAGGDETQYF,TGTGCCAGCAGCCACGGACTAGCGGGGGGGGACGAGACCCAGTACTTC
.,TRBV14,TRBJ1-4,.,CASSQEGTGNEKLFF,TGTGCCAGCAGCCAAGAGGGTACAGGGAATGAAAAACTGTTTTTT
.,TRBV7-9,TRBJ1-4,.,CASSLATKNEKLFF,TGTGCCAGCAGCTTAGCAACAAAGAATGAAAAGCTGTTTTTT
TRBD2,TRBV28,TRBJ2-7,.,CASSFTASGGYEQYF,TGTGCCAGCAGTTTTACGGCTAGCGGGGGTTACGAGCAGTACTTC
.,TRBV19,TRBJ2-3,.,CASGEASTDTQYF,TGTGCCAGTGGGGAGGCCAGCACAGATACGCAGTATTTT
.,TRBV27,TRBJ2-4,.,CASSFSPSLEAKNIQYF,TGTGCCAGCAGCTTTAGCCCTTCGCTAGAGGCCAAAAACATTCAGTACTTC
TRBD1,TRBV2,TRBJ2-5,.,CASSQSRGQGIGTQYF,TGTGCCAGCAGTCAATCTCGGGGACAGGGAATCGGGACCCAGTACTTC
TRBD2,TRBV7-9,TRBJ2-1,.,CASSQGLAGAAAYNEQFF,TGTGCCAGCAGCCAGGGACTAGCGGGAGCCGCGGCCTACAATGAGCAGTTCTTC
.,TRBV27,TRBJ2-2,.,CASSPRNTGELFF,TGTGCCAGCAGTCCGAGGAACACCGGGGAGCTGTTTTTT
.,TRBV6-5,TRBJ2-3,.,CASSLASTDTQYF,TGTGCCAGCAGCCTAGCGTCCACAGATACGCAGTATTTT
.,TRBV5-1,TRBJ2-7,.,CASSLLGDYEQYF,TGCGCCAGCAGCTTGCTAGGGGACTACGAGCAGTACTTC
.,TRBV7-2,TRBJ1-5,.,CASSLGAGRPQHF,TGTGCCAGCAGCTTAGGGGCAGGAAGGCCCCAGCATTTT
TRBD2,TRBV29-1,TRBJ2-7,once,CSVVGLAGYEQYF,TGCAGCGTTGTCGGACTAGCGGGCTACGAGCAGTACTTC
TRBD1,TRBV15,TRBJ1-5,.,CATAGTGNQPQHF,TGTGCCACTGCAGGGACAGGGAATCAGCCCCAGCATTTT
.,TRBV2,TRBJ2-2,few,CASSYGTANTGELFF,TGTGCCAGCAGCTACGGGACTGCGAACACCGGGGAGCTGTTTTTT
TRBD1,TRBV5-1,TRBJ2-1,.,CASSTWTGGWDEQFF,TGCGCCAGCAGCACCTGGACAGGGGGTTGGGATGAGCAGTTCTTC
.,TRBV7-8,TRBJ1-5,once,CASSPGTRGNQPQHF,TGTGCCAGCAGCCCCGGGACTCGCGGCAATCAGCCCCAGCATTTT
TRBD1,TRBV30,TRBJ2-7,.,CAWSPHRGSYEQYF,TGTGCCTGGAGTCCCCACAGGGGCTCCTACGAGCAGTACTTC
.,TRBV28,TRBJ1-5,.,CASSLSQPQHF,TGTGCCAGCAGTTTGAGTCAGCCCCAGCATTTT
TRBD2,TRBV25-1,TRBJ2-5,.,CASRRASGDQETQYF,TGTGCCAGCCGAAGGGCTAGCGGGGATCAAGAGACCCAGTACTTC
.,TRBV5-5,TRBJ1-4,.,CASSLRAGTYIEKLFF,TGTGCCAGCAGCTTGAGAGCCGGGACATATATTGAAAAACTGTTTTTT
.,TRBV19,TRBJ2-1,.,CASSIMGGPNNEQFF,TGTGCCAGTAGTATCATGGGAGGCCCGAACAATGAGCAGTTCTTC
TRBD1,TRBV30,TRBJ1-1,.,CAWDEGQGFEAFF,TGTGCCTGGGACGAGGGACAGGGCTTTGAAGCTTTCTTT
.,TRBV28,TRBJ1-5,.,CASSSGTKSPHF,TGTGCCAGCAGTTCGGGGACAAAGTCTCCGCATTTT
TRBD2,TRBV9,TRBJ2-3,.,CASSVRRLAGPDTQYF,TGTGCCAGCAGCGTACGGCGACTAGCGGGGCCAGATACGCAGTATTTT
TRBD2,TRBV5-4,TRBJ2-1,.,CASSFRLAGANNEQFF,TGTGCCAGCAGCTTCAGACTAGCGGGAGCGAACAATGAGCAGTTCTTC
TRBD2,TRBV28,TRBJ2-7,.,CASSSPSGGGLSYEQYF,TGTGCCAGCAGTTCTCCTAGCGGGGGGGGATTGTCCTACGAGCAGTACTTC